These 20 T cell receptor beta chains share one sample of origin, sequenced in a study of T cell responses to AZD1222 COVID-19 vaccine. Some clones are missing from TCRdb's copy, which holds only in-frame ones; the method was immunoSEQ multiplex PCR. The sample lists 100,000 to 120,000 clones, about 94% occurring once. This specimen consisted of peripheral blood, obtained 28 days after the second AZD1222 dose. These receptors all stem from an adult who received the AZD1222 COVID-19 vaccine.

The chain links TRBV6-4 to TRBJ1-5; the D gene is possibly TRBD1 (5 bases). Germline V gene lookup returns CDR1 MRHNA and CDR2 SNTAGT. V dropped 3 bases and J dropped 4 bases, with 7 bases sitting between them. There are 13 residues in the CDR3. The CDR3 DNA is TGTGCCAGCAGTGAGACAGAGAATCAGCCCCAGCATTTT. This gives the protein CASSETENQPQHF.

This CDR3 is CASSVGDSNQPQHF. For the CDR3, the DNA is TGTGCCAGCAGTGTTGGTGATAGCAATCAGCCCCAGCATTTT. V is TRBV2 and J is TRBJ1-5; D not resolved. Germline loops: CDR1 SNHLY, CDR2 FYNNEI. Trimming cost V 4 bases and J 0 bases, with 7 bases left between them. The CDR3 extends over 14 amino acids.

CDR3: CASSFLRGGSSYNSPLHF. The CDR3, as DNA: TGTGCCAGCAGCTTCCTTCGGGGAGGGAGCTCCTATAATTCACCCCTCCACTTT. This chain joins TRBV7-2 and TRBJ1-6; D unclear. The CDR3 consists of 18 residues. V was shortened by 3 bases and J by 0 bases, with 15 bases between the two germline ends. Germline CDR1 SGHTA, CDR2 FQGNSA.

CDR3 DNA: TGTGCCAGCAGCTTAGGGGGGGACTCACCCCTCCACTTT. It yields the protein CASSLGGDSPLHF. This rearrangement joins TRBV7-9 to TRBJ1-6; tentatively, D is TRBD1 (5 bases). Deletions cut 1 base from V and 10 bases from J, with 8 bases between. This CDR3 comprises 13 residues. CDR1 is SEHNR and CDR2 is FQNEAQ in the germline V gene (reference sequence).

The CDR3 is CAIKVGGEESGYTF. The CDR3 region has the DNA TGTGCCATCAAGGTGGGCGGGGAGGAGAGTGGCTACACCTTC. The chain carries TRBV10-3 and TRBJ1-2, with D unresolved. V was clipped by 7 bases and J by 7 bases, with 19 bases between them. The germline V gene has CDR1 ENHRY and CDR2 SYGVKD. This CDR3 comprises 14 residues.

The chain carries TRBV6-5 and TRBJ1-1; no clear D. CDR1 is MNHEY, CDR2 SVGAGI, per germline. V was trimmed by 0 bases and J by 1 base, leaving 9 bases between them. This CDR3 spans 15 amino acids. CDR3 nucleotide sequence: TGTGCCAGCAGTTACTCAGGACGAAGGAACACTGAAGCTTTCTTT. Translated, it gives CASSYSGRRNTEAFF.

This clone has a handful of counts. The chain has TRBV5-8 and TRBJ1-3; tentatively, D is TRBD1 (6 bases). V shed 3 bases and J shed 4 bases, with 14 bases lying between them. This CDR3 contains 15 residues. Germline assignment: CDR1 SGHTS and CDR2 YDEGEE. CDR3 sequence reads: CASSWRGGSGNTIYF. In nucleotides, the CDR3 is TGTGCCAGCAGCTGGAGGGGGGGATCCGGAAACACCATATATTTT.

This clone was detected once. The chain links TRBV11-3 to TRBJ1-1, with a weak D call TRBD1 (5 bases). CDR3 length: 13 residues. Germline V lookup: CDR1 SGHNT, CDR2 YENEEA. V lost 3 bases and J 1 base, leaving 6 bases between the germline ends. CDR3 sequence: CASSFDRNTEAFF. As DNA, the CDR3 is TGTGCCAGCAGCTTCGACAGGAACACTGAAGCTTTCTTT.

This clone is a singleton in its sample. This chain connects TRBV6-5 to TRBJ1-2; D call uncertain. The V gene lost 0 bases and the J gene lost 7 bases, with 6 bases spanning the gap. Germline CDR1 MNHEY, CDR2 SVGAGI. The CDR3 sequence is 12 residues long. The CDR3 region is CASSYSSGGYTF. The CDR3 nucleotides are TGTGCCAGCAGTTACTCCAGCGGTGGCTACACCTTC.

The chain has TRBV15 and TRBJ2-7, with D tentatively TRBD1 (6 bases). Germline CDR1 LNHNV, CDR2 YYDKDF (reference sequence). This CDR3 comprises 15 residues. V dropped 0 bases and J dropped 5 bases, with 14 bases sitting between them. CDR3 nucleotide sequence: TGTGCCACCAGCAGAGATGGCCAGGGGAACGACGAGCAGTACTTC. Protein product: CATSRDGQGNDEQYF.

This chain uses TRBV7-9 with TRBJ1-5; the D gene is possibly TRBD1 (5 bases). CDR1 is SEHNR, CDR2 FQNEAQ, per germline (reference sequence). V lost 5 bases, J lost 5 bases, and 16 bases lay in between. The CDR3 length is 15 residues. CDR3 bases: TGTGCCAGCAGCCGTGGGGGGATCTCATATCAGCCCCAGCATTTT. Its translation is CASSRGGISYQPQHF.

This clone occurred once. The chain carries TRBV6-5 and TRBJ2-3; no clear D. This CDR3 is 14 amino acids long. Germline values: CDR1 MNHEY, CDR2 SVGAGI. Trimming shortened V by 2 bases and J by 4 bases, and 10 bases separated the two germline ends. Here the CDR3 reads CASSYIPRSDTQYF. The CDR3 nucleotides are TGTGCCAGCAGTTACATTCCCCGTTCAGATACGCAGTATTTT.

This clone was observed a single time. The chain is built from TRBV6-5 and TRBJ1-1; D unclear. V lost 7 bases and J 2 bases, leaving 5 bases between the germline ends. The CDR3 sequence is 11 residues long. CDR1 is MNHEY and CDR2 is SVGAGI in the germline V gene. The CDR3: CASNGNTEAFF. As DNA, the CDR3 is TGTGCCAGCAACGGAAACACTGAAGCTTTCTTT.

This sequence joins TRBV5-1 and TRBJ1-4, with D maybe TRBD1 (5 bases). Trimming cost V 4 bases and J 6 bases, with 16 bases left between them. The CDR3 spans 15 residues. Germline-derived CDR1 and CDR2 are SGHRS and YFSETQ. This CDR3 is CASSARGLEDEKLFF. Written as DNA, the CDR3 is TGCGCCAGCAGCGCGAGGGGCTTGGAGGATGAAAAACTGTTTTTT.

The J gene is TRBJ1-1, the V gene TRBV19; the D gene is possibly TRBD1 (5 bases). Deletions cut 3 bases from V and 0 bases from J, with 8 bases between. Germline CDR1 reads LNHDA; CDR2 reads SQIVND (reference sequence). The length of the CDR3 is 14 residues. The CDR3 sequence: CASSMGDLNTEAFF. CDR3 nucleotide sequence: TGTGCCAGTAGTATGGGGGATCTGAACACTGAAGCTTTCTTT.

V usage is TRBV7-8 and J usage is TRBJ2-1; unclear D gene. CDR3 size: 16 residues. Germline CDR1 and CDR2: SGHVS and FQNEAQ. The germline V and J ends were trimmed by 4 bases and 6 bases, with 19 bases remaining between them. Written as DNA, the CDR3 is TGTGCCAGCAGCTCGTTGACTCACATAAGAGCCAATGAGCAGTTCTTC. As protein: CASSSLTHIRANEQFF.

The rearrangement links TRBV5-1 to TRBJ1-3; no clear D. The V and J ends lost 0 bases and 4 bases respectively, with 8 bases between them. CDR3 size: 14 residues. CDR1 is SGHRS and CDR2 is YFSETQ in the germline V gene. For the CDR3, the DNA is TGCGCCAGCAGCTTGGGAGAAGCCGGAAACACCATATATTTT. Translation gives CASSLGEAGNTIYF.

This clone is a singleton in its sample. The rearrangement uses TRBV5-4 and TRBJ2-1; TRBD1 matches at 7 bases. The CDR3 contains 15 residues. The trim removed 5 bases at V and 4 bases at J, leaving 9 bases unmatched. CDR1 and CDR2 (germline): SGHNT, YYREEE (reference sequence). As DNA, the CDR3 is TGTGCCAGCAGGGAAGACAGGGCGGGTTACAATGAGCAGTTCTTC. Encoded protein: CASREDRAGYNEQFF.

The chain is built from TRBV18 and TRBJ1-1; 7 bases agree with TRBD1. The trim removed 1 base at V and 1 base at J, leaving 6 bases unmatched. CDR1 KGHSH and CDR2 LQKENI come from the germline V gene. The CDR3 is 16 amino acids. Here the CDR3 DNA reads TGTGCCAGCTCACCACTGTCGGCAGGGGGGAACACTGAAGCTTTCTTT. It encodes CASSPLSAGGNTEAFF.

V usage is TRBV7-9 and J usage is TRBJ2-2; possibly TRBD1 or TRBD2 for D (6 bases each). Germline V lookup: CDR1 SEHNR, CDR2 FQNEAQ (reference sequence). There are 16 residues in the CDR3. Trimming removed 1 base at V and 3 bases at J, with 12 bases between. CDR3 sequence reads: CASSLERAGDTGELFF. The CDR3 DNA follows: TGTGCCAGCAGCTTAGAGCGGGCAGGGGACACCGGGGAGCTGTTTTTT.